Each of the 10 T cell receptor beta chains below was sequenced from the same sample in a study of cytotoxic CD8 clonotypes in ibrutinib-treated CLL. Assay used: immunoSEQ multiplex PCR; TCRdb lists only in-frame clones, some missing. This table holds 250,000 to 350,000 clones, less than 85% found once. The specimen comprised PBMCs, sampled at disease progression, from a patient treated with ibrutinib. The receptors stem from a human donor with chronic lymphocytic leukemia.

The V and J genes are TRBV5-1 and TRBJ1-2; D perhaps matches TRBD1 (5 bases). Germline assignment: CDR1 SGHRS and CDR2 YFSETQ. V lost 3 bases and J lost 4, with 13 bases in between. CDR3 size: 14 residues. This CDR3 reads CASSSFQGGYGYTF. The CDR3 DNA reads TGCGCCAGCAGCTCCTTCCAGGGTGGCTATGGCTACACCTTC.

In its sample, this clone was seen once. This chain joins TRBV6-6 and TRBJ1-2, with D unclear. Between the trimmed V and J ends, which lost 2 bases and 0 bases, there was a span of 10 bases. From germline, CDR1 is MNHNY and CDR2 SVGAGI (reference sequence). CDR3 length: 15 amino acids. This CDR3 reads CASSYIASANYGYTF. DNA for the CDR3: TGTGCCAGCAGTTACATCGCCTCGGCTAACTATGGCTACACCTTC.

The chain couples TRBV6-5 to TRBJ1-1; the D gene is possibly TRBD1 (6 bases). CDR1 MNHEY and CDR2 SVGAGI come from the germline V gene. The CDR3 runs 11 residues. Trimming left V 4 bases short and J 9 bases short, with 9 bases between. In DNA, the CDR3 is TGTGCCAGCAGTTTAGGACAGCAAGCTTTCTTT. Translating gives CASSLGQQAFF.

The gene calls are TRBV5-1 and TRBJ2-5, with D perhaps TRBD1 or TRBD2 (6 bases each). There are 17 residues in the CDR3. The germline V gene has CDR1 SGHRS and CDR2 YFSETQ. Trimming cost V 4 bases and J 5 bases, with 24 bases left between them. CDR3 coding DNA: TGCGCCAGCAGCCGATCCGGAGGTAGCGGAGGGGGGGAGACCCAGTACTTC. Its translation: CASSRSGGSGGGETQYF.

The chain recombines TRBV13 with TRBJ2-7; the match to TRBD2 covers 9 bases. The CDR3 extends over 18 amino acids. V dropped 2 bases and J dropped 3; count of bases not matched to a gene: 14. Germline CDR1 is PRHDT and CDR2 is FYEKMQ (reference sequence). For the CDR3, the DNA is TGTGCCAGCAGCTTATGGGTCCAGCGGGGGGTCCCAGGCTACGAGCAGTACTTC. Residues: CASSLWVQRGVPGYEQYF.

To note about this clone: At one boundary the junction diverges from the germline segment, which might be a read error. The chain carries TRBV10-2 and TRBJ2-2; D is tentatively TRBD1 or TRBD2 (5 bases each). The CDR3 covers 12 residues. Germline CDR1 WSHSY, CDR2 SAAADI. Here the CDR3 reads CASRGVRRGAVF. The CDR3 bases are TGCGCCAGCAGAGGGGTTCGACGGGGAGCTGTTTTT.

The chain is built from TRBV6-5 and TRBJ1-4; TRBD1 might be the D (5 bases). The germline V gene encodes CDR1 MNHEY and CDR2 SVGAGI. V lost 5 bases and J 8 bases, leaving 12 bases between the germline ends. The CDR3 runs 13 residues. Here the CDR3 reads CASSRQPEEKLFF. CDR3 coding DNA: TGTGCCAGCAGTCGACAGCCTGAGGAAAAACTGTTTTTT.

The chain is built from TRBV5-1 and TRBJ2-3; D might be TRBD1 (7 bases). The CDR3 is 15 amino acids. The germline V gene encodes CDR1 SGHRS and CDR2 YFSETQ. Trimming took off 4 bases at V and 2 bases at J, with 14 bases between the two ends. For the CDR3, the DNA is TGCGCCAGCAGCCGGGGACAGCGGGTCACAGATACGCAGTATTTT. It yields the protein CASSRGQRVTDTQYF.

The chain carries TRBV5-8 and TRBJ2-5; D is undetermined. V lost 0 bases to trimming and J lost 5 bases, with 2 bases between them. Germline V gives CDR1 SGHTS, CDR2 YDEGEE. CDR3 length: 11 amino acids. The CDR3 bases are TGTGCCAGCAGCTTGGTTGAGACCCAGTACTTC. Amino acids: CASSLVETQYF.

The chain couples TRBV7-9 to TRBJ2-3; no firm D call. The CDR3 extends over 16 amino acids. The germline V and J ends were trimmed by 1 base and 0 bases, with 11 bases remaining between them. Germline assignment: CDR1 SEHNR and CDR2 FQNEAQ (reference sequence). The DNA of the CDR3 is TGTGCCAGCAGCTTAGAATGGAAGGCAAGCACAGATACGCAGTATTTT. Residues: CASSLEWKASTDTQYF.